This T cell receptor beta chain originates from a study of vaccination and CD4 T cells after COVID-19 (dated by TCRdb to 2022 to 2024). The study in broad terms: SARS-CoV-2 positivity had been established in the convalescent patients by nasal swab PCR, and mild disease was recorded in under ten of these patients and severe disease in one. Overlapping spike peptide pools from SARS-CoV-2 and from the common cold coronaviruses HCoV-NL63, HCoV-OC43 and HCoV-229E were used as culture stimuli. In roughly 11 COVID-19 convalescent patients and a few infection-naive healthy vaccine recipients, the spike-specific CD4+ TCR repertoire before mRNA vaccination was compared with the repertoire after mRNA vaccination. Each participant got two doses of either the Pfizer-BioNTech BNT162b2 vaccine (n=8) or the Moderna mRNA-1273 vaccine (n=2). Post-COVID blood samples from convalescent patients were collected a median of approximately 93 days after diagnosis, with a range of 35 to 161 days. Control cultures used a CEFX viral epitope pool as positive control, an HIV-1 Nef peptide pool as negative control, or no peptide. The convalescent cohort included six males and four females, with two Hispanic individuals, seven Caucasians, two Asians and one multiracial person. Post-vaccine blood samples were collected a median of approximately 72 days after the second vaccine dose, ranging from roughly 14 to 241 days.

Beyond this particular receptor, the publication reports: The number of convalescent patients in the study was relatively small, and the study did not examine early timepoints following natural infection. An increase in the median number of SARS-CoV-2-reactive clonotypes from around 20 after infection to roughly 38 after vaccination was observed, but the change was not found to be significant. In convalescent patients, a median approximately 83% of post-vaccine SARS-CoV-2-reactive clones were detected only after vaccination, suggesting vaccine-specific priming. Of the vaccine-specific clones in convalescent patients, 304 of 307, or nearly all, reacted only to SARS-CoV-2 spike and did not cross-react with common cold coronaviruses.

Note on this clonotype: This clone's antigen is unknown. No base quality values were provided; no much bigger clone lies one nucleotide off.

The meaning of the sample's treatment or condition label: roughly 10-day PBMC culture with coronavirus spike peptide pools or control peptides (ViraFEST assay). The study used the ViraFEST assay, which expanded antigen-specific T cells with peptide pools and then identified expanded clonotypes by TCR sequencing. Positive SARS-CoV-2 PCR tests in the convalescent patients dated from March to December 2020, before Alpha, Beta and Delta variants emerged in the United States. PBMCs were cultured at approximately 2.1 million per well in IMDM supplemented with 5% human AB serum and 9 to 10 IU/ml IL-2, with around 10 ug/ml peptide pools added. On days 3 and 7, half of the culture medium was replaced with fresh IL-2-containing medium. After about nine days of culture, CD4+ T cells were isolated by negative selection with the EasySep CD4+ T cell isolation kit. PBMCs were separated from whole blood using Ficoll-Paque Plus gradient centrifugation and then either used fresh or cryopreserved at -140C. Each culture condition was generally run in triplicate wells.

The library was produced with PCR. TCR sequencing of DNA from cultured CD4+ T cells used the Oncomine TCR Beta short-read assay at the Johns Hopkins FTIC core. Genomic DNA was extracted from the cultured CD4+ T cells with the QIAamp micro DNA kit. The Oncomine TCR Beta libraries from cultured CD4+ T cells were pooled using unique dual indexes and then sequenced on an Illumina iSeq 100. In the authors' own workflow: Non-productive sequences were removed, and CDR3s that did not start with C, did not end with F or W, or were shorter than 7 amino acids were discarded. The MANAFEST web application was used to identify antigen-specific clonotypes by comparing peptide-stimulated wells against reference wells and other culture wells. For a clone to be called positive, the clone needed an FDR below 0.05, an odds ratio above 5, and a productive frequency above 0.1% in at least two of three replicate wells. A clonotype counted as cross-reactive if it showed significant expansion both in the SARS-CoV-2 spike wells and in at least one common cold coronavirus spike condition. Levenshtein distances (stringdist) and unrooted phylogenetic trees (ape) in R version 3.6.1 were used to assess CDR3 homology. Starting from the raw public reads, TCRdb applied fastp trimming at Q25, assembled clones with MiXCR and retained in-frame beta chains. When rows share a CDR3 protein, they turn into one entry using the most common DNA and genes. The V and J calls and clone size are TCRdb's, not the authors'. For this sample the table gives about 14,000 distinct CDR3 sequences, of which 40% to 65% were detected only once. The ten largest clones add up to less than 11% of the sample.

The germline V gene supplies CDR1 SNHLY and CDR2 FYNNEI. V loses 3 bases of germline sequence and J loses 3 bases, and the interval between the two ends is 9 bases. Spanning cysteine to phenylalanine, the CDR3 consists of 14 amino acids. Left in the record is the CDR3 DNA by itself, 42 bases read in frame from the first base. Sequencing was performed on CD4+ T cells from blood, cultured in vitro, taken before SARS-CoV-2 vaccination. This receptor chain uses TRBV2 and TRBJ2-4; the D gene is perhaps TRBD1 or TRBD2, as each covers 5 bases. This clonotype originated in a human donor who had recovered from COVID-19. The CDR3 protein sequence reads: CASSDGGFKNIQYF. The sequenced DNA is TGTGCCAGCAGTGATGGGGGATTCAAAAACATTCAGTACTTC.